This is a list of T cell receptor beta chains from one sample in a study of radiotherapy plus CTLA-4 blockade in lung cancer. This table comes from immunoSEQ multiplex PCR, and its TCRdb copy is limited to in-frame clones, with some not included. The table shows tens of thousands of clones, with roughly 73% occurring only once. The source was peripheral blood, collected from a patient treated with radiotherapy plus ipilimumab. These receptors originate from a human donor with non-small cell lung cancer who had stable disease on radiotherapy plus ipilimumab. Both conserved end residues are part of each CDR3. Each record gives: D gene, J gene, clone size, V gene, CDR3 protein, CDR3 DNA. D genes are given only for firm matches. Not every row has a clone size; where given, it reads once, few, many or a size class.

d_call: TRBD2
j_call: TRBJ2-3
clone_size: few
v_call: TRBV7-2
cdr3_aa: CASSLGLAGGFDTQYF
cdr3_nt: TGTGCCAGCAGCTTAGGACTAGCGGGAGGATTTGATACGCAGTATTTT

d_call: TRBD1
j_call: TRBJ2-1
clone_size: NA
v_call: TRBV18
cdr3_aa: CASSPGQGIVEQFF
cdr3_nt: TGTGCCAGCTCACCAGGACAGGGGATTGTTGAGCAGTTCTTC

d_call: NA
j_call: TRBJ1-1
clone_size: NA
v_call: TRBV18
cdr3_aa: CASSPPSVPNTEAFF
cdr3_nt: TGTGCCAGCTCACCACCTTCGGTCCCGAACACTGAAGCTTTCTTT

d_call: NA
j_call: TRBJ1-1
clone_size: NA
v_call: TRBV25-1
cdr3_aa: CASSEGGGTITEAFF
cdr3_nt: TGTGCCAGCAGTGAAGGAGGCGGCACAATCACTGAAGCTTTCTTT

d_call: TRBD2
j_call: TRBJ2-7
clone_size: NA
v_call: TRBV7-2
cdr3_aa: CASSLAASGYEQYF
cdr3_nt: TGTGCCAGCAGCTTAGCTGCTAGCGGCTACGAGCAGTACTTC

d_call: TRBD2
j_call: TRBJ2-6
clone_size: few
v_call: TRBV27
cdr3_aa: CASSLYAGAGANVLTF
cdr3_nt: TGTGCCAGCAGTTTATATGCGGGAGCAGGGGCCAACGTCCTGACTTTC

d_call: NA
j_call: TRBJ1-3
clone_size: NA
v_call: TRBV28
cdr3_aa: CASSFRGLGGNTIYF
cdr3_nt: TGTGCCAGCAGTTTTCGAGGATTGGGTGGAAACACCATATATTTT

d_call: NA
j_call: TRBJ2-3
clone_size: NA
v_call: TRBV6-1
cdr3_aa: CASSPRTEADTQYF
cdr3_nt: TGTGCCAGCAGCCCTAGGACAGAGGCAGATACGCAGTATTTT

d_call: TRBD1
j_call: TRBJ1-2
clone_size: NA
v_call: TRBV2
cdr3_aa: CASSESRTGYGYTF
cdr3_nt: TGTGCCAGCAGTGAATCTCGGACAGGCTATGGCTACACCTTC

d_call: NA
j_call: TRBJ2-5
clone_size: NA
v_call: TRBV4-1
cdr3_aa: CASSRGVVGDSPQYF
cdr3_nt: TGCGCCAGCAGCCGGGGGGTCGTGGGTGACTCCCCCCAGTACTTC

d_call: NA
j_call: TRBJ2-4
clone_size: NA
v_call: TRBV7-9
cdr3_aa: CASSLVQGNIQYF
cdr3_nt: TGTGCCAGCAGCTTAGTTCAGGGAAACATTCAGTACTTC

d_call: NA
j_call: TRBJ1-2
clone_size: NA
v_call: TRBV7-8
cdr3_aa: CASSASGGDGYGYTF
cdr3_nt: TGTGCCAGCAGCGCCTCCGGGGGCGACGGCTATGGCTACACCTTC

d_call: NA
j_call: TRBJ1-2
clone_size: NA
v_call: TRBV5-4
cdr3_aa: CASRPGDINYGYTF
cdr3_nt: TGTGCCAGCAGACCGGGAGATATTAACTATGGCTACACCTTC

d_call: NA
j_call: TRBJ1-5
clone_size: NA
v_call: TRBV6-5
cdr3_aa: CAVAQGSNQPQHF
cdr3_nt: TGTGCCGTGGCCCAGGGTAGCAATCAGCCCCAGCATTTT

d_call: NA
j_call: TRBJ2-7
clone_size: NA
v_call: TRBV10-1
cdr3_aa: CASSELGRDEQYF
cdr3_nt: TGCGCCAGCAGTGAGCTGGGGCGGGACGAGCAGTACTTC

d_call: TRBD2
j_call: TRBJ2-7
clone_size: NA
v_call: TRBV6-1
cdr3_aa: CASRPLAGVYEQYF
cdr3_nt: TGTGCCAGCAGACCACTAGCGGGAGTATACGAGCAGTACTTC

d_call: TRBD2
j_call: TRBJ2-2
clone_size: NA
v_call: TRBV5-5
cdr3_aa: CASSLSLSGSGRANTGELFF
cdr3_nt: TGTGCCAGCAGCTTATCGCTCTCGGGGAGCGGGAGGGCGAACACCGGGGAGCTGTTTTTT

d_call: TRBD1
j_call: TRBJ1-2
clone_size: NA
v_call: TRBV7-8
cdr3_aa: CASSLLSVGGGNGYTF
cdr3_nt: TGTGCCAGCAGCTTACTGTCAGTTGGAGGGGGCAATGGCTACACCTTC

d_call: NA
j_call: TRBJ2-2
clone_size: NA
v_call: TRBV30
cdr3_aa: CAWRSASNTGELFF
cdr3_nt: TGTGCCTGGAGGAGCGCGTCGAACACCGGGGAGCTGTTTTTT

d_call: TRBD1
j_call: TRBJ2-7
clone_size: NA
v_call: TRBV19
cdr3_aa: CASSPRGQGYEQYF
cdr3_nt: TGTGCCAGTAGCCCAAGGGGACAGGGCTACGAGCAGTACTTC

d_call: NA
j_call: TRBJ2-1
clone_size: NA
v_call: TRBV4-3
cdr3_aa: CASSQRGRVDYNEQFF
cdr3_nt: TGCGCCAGCAGCCAGAGGGGGAGGGTGGACTACAATGAGCAGTTCTTC

d_call: NA
j_call: TRBJ1-1
clone_size: NA
v_call: TRBV6-1
cdr3_aa: CASSEMGTTEAFF
cdr3_nt: TGTGCCAGCAGTGAAATGGGAACCACTGAAGCTTTCTTT

d_call: TRBD1
j_call: TRBJ1-5
clone_size: NA
v_call: TRBV28
cdr3_aa: CASRRQGAYSNQPQHF
cdr3_nt: TGTGCCAGCAGGCGACAGGGGGCTTATAGCAATCAGCCCCAGCATTTT

d_call: NA
j_call: TRBJ2-7
clone_size: NA
v_call: TRBV5-1
cdr3_aa: CASRQGYEQYF
cdr3_nt: TGCGCCAGCAGGCAGGGCTACGAGCAGTACTTC

d_call: TRBD1
j_call: TRBJ2-7
clone_size: once
v_call: TRBV5-4
cdr3_aa: CASSTTGQGAWEQYF
cdr3_nt: TGTGCCAGCAGCACCACGGGACAGGGGGCGTGGGAGCAGTACTTC

d_call: TRBD1
j_call: TRBJ1-1
clone_size: NA
v_call: TRBV6-1
cdr3_aa: CASSTGTALFVEAFF
cdr3_nt: TGTGCCAGCAGTACCGGGACAGCTCTCTTTGTTGAAGCTTTCTTT

d_call: NA
j_call: TRBJ2-6
clone_size: NA
v_call: TRBV27
cdr3_aa: CASRSYSGANVLTF
cdr3_nt: TGTGCCAGCAGATCCTACTCTGGGGCCAACGTCCTGACTTTC

d_call: NA
j_call: TRBJ2-3
clone_size: NA
v_call: TRBV19
cdr3_aa: CASSISGTDTQYF
cdr3_nt: TGTGCCAGTAGTATAAGCGGGACAGATACGCAGTATTTT

d_call: NA
j_call: TRBJ2-2
clone_size: NA
v_call: TRBV7-2
cdr3_aa: CASSREELFF
cdr3_nt: TGTGCCAGCAGCCGAGAGGAGCTGTTTTTT

d_call: TRBD1
j_call: TRBJ2-3
clone_size: NA
v_call: TRBV14
cdr3_aa: CASSQIGGLDTQYF
cdr3_nt: TGTGCCAGCAGCCAAATAGGGGGCTTAGATACGCAGTATTTT

d_call: TRBD1
j_call: TRBJ1-2
clone_size: NA
v_call: TRBV6-4
cdr3_aa: CASSTDRGLGYTF
cdr3_nt: TGTGCCAGCAGTACAGACAGGGGGCTTGGCTACACCTTC

d_call: NA
j_call: TRBJ2-6
clone_size: NA
v_call: TRBV11-1
cdr3_aa: CASSFGQGFGANVLTF
cdr3_nt: TGTGCCAGCAGCTTTGGGCAGGGGTTTGGGGCCAACGTCCTGACTTTC

d_call: TRBD1
j_call: TRBJ1-5
clone_size: few
v_call: TRBV6-4
cdr3_aa: CASGTGGNQPQHF
cdr3_nt: TGTGCCAGCGGGACAGGGGGCAATCAGCCCCAGCATTTT

d_call: NA
j_call: TRBJ2-7
clone_size: NA
v_call: TRBV14
cdr3_aa: CASSQDLGGEQYF
cdr3_nt: TGTGCCAGCAGCCAAGATCTCGGGGGCGAGCAGTACTTC

d_call: TRBD2
j_call: TRBJ2-5
clone_size: once
v_call: TRBV19
cdr3_aa: CASSIVFGGETQYF
cdr3_nt: TGTGCCAGTAGTATAGTATTCGGGGGGGAGACCCAGTACTTC

d_call: NA
j_call: TRBJ2-7
clone_size: NA
v_call: TRBV7-2
cdr3_aa: CASSLTAVPWEQYF
cdr3_nt: TGTGCCAGCAGCTTGACAGCTGTACCGTGGGAGCAGTACTTC

d_call: NA
j_call: TRBJ2-7
clone_size: NA
v_call: TRBV7-2
cdr3_aa: CASSSRIPTHYEQYF
cdr3_nt: TGTGCCAGCAGCTCCCGTATTCCAACTCATTACGAGCAGTACTTC